The 17 T cell receptor beta chains below were found in one sample sequenced in a study of shared clonotypes between healthy human individuals. This table comes from immunoSEQ multiplex PCR, and its TCRdb copy is limited to in-frame clones, with some not included. The data contain 2 million to 2.5 million clones, less than 95% of them singletons. Specimen: naive CD4+ T cells from PBMCs. Described subset: CD45RA+ positively selected. The source of these receptors is a man between 18 and 35 years old in good health. Some clones in this sample may be carry-over from other donors' samples.

A word on this clone: Other DNA sequences in the sample encode the same CDR3. V usage is TRBV28 and J usage is TRBJ1-3; the D is unclear. The CDR3 length is 11 residues. Trimming stripped 6 bases from V and 3 bases from J, with 3 bases between. CDR1 MDHEN and CDR2 SYDVKM come from the germline V gene. The CDR3 DNA sequence: TGTGCCAGCAGCCTTGGAAACACCATATATTTT. Amino acids: CASSLGNTIYF.

On this clone itself: Within the sample, other DNA sequences also encode this same CDR3. CDR3 in DNA: TGTGCCAGCAGTTACTCTCGAGAGACCCAGTACTTC. Amino acids: CASSYSRETQYF. This rearrangement joins TRBV6-6 to TRBJ2-5; D uncertain. The CDR3 consists of 12 residues. V shed 0 bases and J shed 4 bases, with 3 bases lying between them. Germline CDR1 is MNHNY and CDR2 is SVGAGI (reference sequence).

The rearrangement links TRBV30 to TRBJ1-4, with D perhaps matching TRBD1 (6 bases). V was clipped by 3 bases and J by 0 bases, with 11 bases between them. The CDR3 is made up of 15 amino acids. The V gene's germline CDR1 is GTSNPN and CDR2 SVGIG (reference sequence). CDR3: CAWRTGTATNEKLFF. DNA for the CDR3: TGTGCCTGGAGGACAGGTACTGCAACTAATGAAAAACTGTTTTTT.

This clone was detected only once. Other DNA sequences from this sample encode an identical CDR3 as well. J is TRBJ1-1 and V is TRBV28; D gene uncertain. CDR3 size: 11 residues. Trimming stripped 5 bases from V and 8 bases from J, with 9 bases between. Germline loops: CDR1 MDHEN, CDR2 SYDVKM. The CDR3 coding sequence is TGTGCCAGCAGTCTTGTAGCAGAAGCTTTCTTT. This translates into CASSLVAEAFF.

This clone was seen only once. The conserved final phenylalanine or tryptophan is absent from the CDR3, which likely points to a read error. The rearrangement links TRBV29-1 to TRBJ1-1; no clear D. The CDR3 has 12 residues. The ends were cut back, 3 bases at V and 5 bases at J, with 10 bases in the middle. Germline V gene data show CDR1 as SQVTM and CDR2 as ANQGSEA. CDR3 DNA: TGCAGCGTTGATTGGGGAGGGACTGAAGCTTTCCTT. Translation gives CSVDWGGTEAFL.

The V and J genes are TRBV6-1 and TRBJ2-3; the match to TRBD2 covers 11 bases. There are 13 residues in the CDR3. Losses at the gene ends were 7 bases for V and 14 bases for J; bases not matched to a gene: 11. The V gene's germline CDR1 is MNHNS and CDR2 SASEGT. The CDR3 coding sequence is TGTGCCAGCAACCCCGGAGTCCTAGCGGGAGGGTATTTT. Its translation: CASNPGVLAGGYF.

The chain uses TRBV5-1 and TRBJ2-5; a possible D gene is TRBD1 (6 bases). The V gene lost 4 bases and the J gene lost 2 bases, with 12 bases spanning the gap. Germline assignment: CDR1 SGHRS and CDR2 YFSETQ. The length of the CDR3 is 14 residues. CDR3 nucleotides: TGCGCCAGCAGCGGCGGACAGCAGCAAGAGACCCAGTACTTC. Its translation: CASSGGQQQETQYF. The full variable domain, with the rest looked up from reference TRBV5-1 and TRBJ2-5, is KAGVTQTPRYLIKTRGQQVTLSCSPISGHRSVSWYQQTPGQGLQFLFEYFSETQRNKGNFPGRFSGRQFSNSRSEMNVSTLELGDSALYLCASSGGQQQETQYFGPGTRLLVL.

The chain joins TRBV7-8 to TRBJ1-1; D call uncertain. The CDR3 covers 15 residues. V was clipped by 1 base and J by 3 bases, with 12 bases between them. Germline CDR1 reads SGHVS; CDR2 reads FQNEAQ. The CDR3 loop reads CASSLVLGIDTEAFF. The CDR3 DNA reads TGTGCCAGCAGCTTAGTTCTCGGGATAGACACTGAAGCTTTCTTT.

V is TRBV5-4 and J is TRBJ2-1, with TRBD2 matching 7 bases. This CDR3 comprises 16 residues. Germline V gene lookup returns CDR1 SGHNT and CDR2 YYREEE (reference sequence). The V segment lost 0 bases and the J segment 0 bases; nucleotides outside the gene matches: 3. The CDR3 sequence is CASSLGLARSYNEQFF. CDR3 coding DNA: TGTGCCAGCAGCTTGGGACTAGCTCGCTCCTACAATGAGCAGTTCTTC. Filled out from reference TRBV5-4 and TRBJ2-1, the complete variable domain reads ETGVTQSPTHLIKTRGQQVTLRCSSQSGHNTVSWYQQALGQGPQFIFQYYREEENGRGNFPPRFSGLQFPNYSSELNVNALELDDSALYLCASSLGLARSYNEQFFGPGTRLTVL.

The chain has TRBV27 and TRBJ2-5, with D unresolved. Germline V lookup: CDR1 MNHEY, CDR2 SMNVEV (reference sequence). There are 16 residues in the CDR3. The germline V and J ends were trimmed by 5 bases and 3 bases, with 19 bases remaining between them. The CDR3 is CASSRSRVGGEETQYF. CDR3 sequence (DNA): TGTGCCAGCAGTCGATCCCGTGTGGGCGGCGAAGAGACCCAGTACTTC.

Only one count was recorded for this clone. The same CDR3 is also encoded by other DNA sequences in this sample. V usage is TRBV5-1 and J usage is TRBJ2-4; D is undetermined. V gave up 0 bases and J gave up 0 bases, with 4 bases separating them. The CDR3 is made up of 14 amino acids. Germline CDR1 SGHRS, CDR2 YFSETQ. CDR3 in amino acids: CASSLEGAKNIQYF. The CDR3 region has the DNA TGCGCCAGCAGCTTGGAAGGAGCCAAAAACATTCAGTACTTC.

This rearrangement joins TRBV6-5 to TRBJ2-3, with D possibly TRBD2 on 6 matching bases. CDR1 is MNHEY, CDR2 SVGAGI, per germline. This CDR3 is built from 15 residues. Trimming took 3 bases from V and 0 from J, leaving 10 bases between them. CDR3 DNA sequence: TGTGCCAGCAGTTATAGAGGGAGGAGCACAGATACGCAGTATTTT. Translated: CASSYRGRSTDTQYF.

The rearrangement joins TRBV4-3 to TRBJ1-2; no reliable D call. The CDR3 extends over 16 amino acids. From germline, CDR1 is LGHNA and CDR2 YSLEER. The V and J ends lost 2 bases and 3 bases respectively, with 16 bases between them. The CDR3 DNA is TGCGCCAGCAGCCAATTTATAAGTAACAGTCACTATGGCTACACCTTC. This codes for CASSQFISNSHYGYTF.

The rearrangement joins TRBV2 to TRBJ1-1, with D maybe TRBD1 (5 bases). CDR1 is SNHLY and CDR2 is FYNNEI in the germline V gene. The V and J ends lost 4 bases and 8 bases respectively, with 20 bases between them. The CDR3 totals 15 residues. CDR3 in amino acids: CASSGTRTVQWEAFF. DNA of the CDR3: TGTGCCAGCAGTGGGACAAGGACGGTTCAGTGGGAAGCTTTCTTT.

A word on this clone: The conserved phenylalanine or tryptophan is not found at the CDR3 terminus, so this likely reflects a read error. The limits of the CDR3 on the DNA are not certain, so only TCRdb's listed CDR3 is given. The J gene is TRBJ2-7, the V gene TRBV7-9; TRBD2 is the table's D call and was not checked against the DNA. In germline, CDR1 is SEHNR, CDR2 FQNEAQ (reference sequence). 12 amino acids form the CDR3, both terminal residues included. The CDR3 reads CASSTNGGAPVL.

The rearrangement joins TRBV12-2 to TRBJ2-1; TRBD1 reflects the table's D call only, with no check against the DNA. TRBV12-2 is recorded as a pseudogene. CDR3 length: 17 residues. CDR3 in amino acids: CASRTHFRAGATNEQFF. The DNA for the CDR3 is TGTGCAAGTCGCACACACTTCAGGGCAGGGGCCACCAATGAGCAGTTCTTC.

This chain uses TRBV6-6 with TRBJ1-5; D may be TRBD1 (6 bases). Germline assignment: CDR1 MNHNY and CDR2 SVGAGI (reference sequence). Trimming cost V 2 bases and J 4 bases, with 6 bases left between them. This CDR3 contains 13 residues. Here the CDR3 reads CASSYTGNQPQHF. As DNA, the CDR3 is TGTGCCAGCAGTTACACAGGGAATCAGCCCCAGCATTTT.